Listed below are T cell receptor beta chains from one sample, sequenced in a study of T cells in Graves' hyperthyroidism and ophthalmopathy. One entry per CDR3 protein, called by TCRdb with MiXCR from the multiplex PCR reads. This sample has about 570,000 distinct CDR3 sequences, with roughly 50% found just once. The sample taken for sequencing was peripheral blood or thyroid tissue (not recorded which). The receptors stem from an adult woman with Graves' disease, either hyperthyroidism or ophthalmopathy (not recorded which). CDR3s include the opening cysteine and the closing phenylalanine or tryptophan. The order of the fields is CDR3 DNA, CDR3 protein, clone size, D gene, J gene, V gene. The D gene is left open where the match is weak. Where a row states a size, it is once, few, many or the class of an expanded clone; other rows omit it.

DNA: TGTGCCAGCAGCCCCGAGGGGGCCACGAGCAATCAGCCCCAGCATTTT
CDR3: CASSPEGATSNQPQHF
size: NA
D: TRBD1
J: TRBJ1-5
V: TRBV7-3

DNA: TGTGCCAGCAGCGTAGGCGGGAGGTACACCGGGGAGCTGTACTTC
CDR3: CASSVGGRYTGELYF
size: NA
D: TRBD2
J: TRBJ2-7
V: TRBV7-2

DNA: TGCAGTGCTAGGGCCACGACCAGGGCGGTTATAGTCCCTGAAGCTTTCTTT
CDR3: CSARATTRAVIVPEAFF
size: NA
D: NA
J: TRBJ1-1
V: TRBV20-1

DNA: TGTGCCAGCAGCGACGCAGGCTACACTGAAGCTTTCTTT
CDR3: CASSDAGYTEAFF
size: NA
D: NA
J: TRBJ1-1
V: TRBV13

DNA: TGTGCCAGCAGTGGGGGCCAGGGTGACACCTACGAGCATTTT
CDR3: CASSGGQGDTYEHF
size: once
D: NA
J: TRBJ1-5
V: TRBV2

DNA: TGTGCCAGCAGCTTGACGGATCAGCCCCAGCATTTT
CDR3: CASSLTDQPQHF
size: many
D: NA
J: TRBJ1-5
V: TRBV7-9

DNA: TGTGCCAGCAGCTTGGGGTGGGGGCCCGATGAAAAACTGTTTTTT
CDR3: CASSLGWGPDEKLFF
size: NA
D: NA
J: TRBJ1-4
V: TRBV5-5

DNA: TGTGCCAGCAGCTTAGCGGGGCTAGGGCTCTACGAGCAGTACTTC
CDR3: CASSLAGLGLYEQYF
size: many
D: NA
J: TRBJ2-7
V: TRBV7-2

DNA: TGTGCCAGTAGTACGCCACAGGGCTACGAGCAGTACTTC
CDR3: CASSTPQGYEQYF
size: NA
D: NA
J: TRBJ2-7
V: TRBV19

DNA: TGCGCCAGCATCAGACAGGGAACATCCGACGAGCAGTACTTC
CDR3: CASIRQGTSDEQYF
size: few
D: TRBD1
J: TRBJ2-7
V: TRBV5-1

DNA: TGCAGTGCTAGAGCGAACCAGGGTTATAATTCACCCCTCCACTTT
CDR3: CSARANQGYNSPLHF
size: NA
D: NA
J: TRBJ1-6
V: TRBV20-1

DNA: TGCAGTGCTAGAGATCGAGGGACAGGGGCTGAAGCTTTCTTT
CDR3: CSARDRGTGAEAFF
size: NA
D: TRBD1
J: TRBJ1-1
V: TRBV20-1

DNA: TGCGCCAGCAGCCCAGGGACAGATGCAGGGACCCAGTACTTC
CDR3: CASSPGTDAGTQYF
size: many
D: TRBD1
J: TRBJ2-5
V: TRBV5-1

DNA: TGTGCCCCCCCCCGGGACAGGGGGCTAAAAAGCTCCTACGAGCAGTACTTC
CDR3: CAPPRDRGLKSSYEQYF
size: many
D: TRBD1
J: TRBJ2-7
V: TRBV10-3

DNA: TGTGCCAGCACCCCGGGACAGGGGTTTGAAAAACTGTTTTTT
CDR3: CASTPGQGFEKLFF
size: NA
D: TRBD1
J: TRBJ1-4
V: TRBV6-1

DNA: TGTGCCAGCAGGTCTCCTGAGAACTACGAGCAGTACTTC
CDR3: CASRSPENYEQYF
size: few
D: NA
J: TRBJ2-7
V: TRBV3-1

DNA: TGTGCCAGCAGTCCGAGTCGCGGCTCACGCGAGCAGTACTTC
CDR3: CASSPSRGSREQYF
size: NA
D: NA
J: TRBJ2-7
V: TRBV7-9

DNA: TGCGCCAGCAGCTTGGGAGAAAATAATCAGCCCCAGCATTTT
CDR3: CASSLGENNQPQHF
size: many
D: NA
J: TRBJ1-5
V: TRBV5-1

DNA: TGTGCCAGCAGCGCGGGGACAGGGGGAATAGTGGCTGAAGCTTTCTTT
CDR3: CASSAGTGGIVAEAFF
size: many
D: TRBD1
J: TRBJ1-1
V: TRBV9

DNA: TGCGCCAGCAGCCAGCTACAGGGAGATAATTCACCCCTCCACTTT
CDR3: CASSQLQGDNSPLHF
size: many
D: NA
J: TRBJ1-6
V: TRBV4-1

DNA: TGTGCCAGCAGGGGGACGGTTGGGGGGAATTCACCCCTCCACTTT
CDR3: CASRGTVGGNSPLHF
size: NA
D: NA
J: TRBJ1-6
V: TRBV2

DNA: TGTGCCAGCAGCTTATATCGCAGGGGGCGTCTGAACTATGGCTACACCTTC
CDR3: CASSLYRRGRLNYGYTF
size: many
D: TRBD1
J: TRBJ1-2
V: TRBV11-2

DNA: TGTGCCAGTAGTCGGCCGGGGGGTGGCGAGCAGTACTTC
CDR3: CASSRPGGGEQYF
size: NA
D: TRBD2
J: TRBJ2-7
V: TRBV19

DNA: TGCGCCAGCAGCCCGGACAGGGGTAATTCACCCCTCCACTTT
CDR3: CASSPDRGNSPLHF
size: few
D: TRBD1
J: TRBJ1-6
V: TRBV5-1

DNA: TGTGCCAGCAGTCCCTCGGGCTTTGAAGGGAACACCATATATTTT
CDR3: CASSPSGFEGNTIYF
size: many
D: NA
J: TRBJ1-3
V: TRBV12-3/TRBV12-4

DNA: TGTGCCAGCAGCTTAAACGTAGGGAACTATGGCTACACCTTC
CDR3: CASSLNVGNYGYTF
size: few
D: NA
J: TRBJ1-2
V: TRBV7-2

DNA: TGCAGTGCTAGAGGGGTTGACCGGTCTAACTATGGCTACACCTTC
CDR3: CSARGVDRSNYGYTF
size: few
D: NA
J: TRBJ1-2
V: TRBV20-1

DNA: TGTGCCAGCAGCCCCAGACGTTTAAACACCATATATTTT
CDR3: CASSPRRLNTIYF
size: many
D: NA
J: TRBJ1-3
V: TRBV12-3/TRBV12-4

DNA: TGTGCCAGCTCACCCAGGATCCAGGGGGCTTTCTTT
CDR3: CASSPRIQGAFF
size: NA
D: NA
J: TRBJ1-1
V: TRBV18

DNA: TGTGCCATCGCGCGAAGGGGCAGAATGGATATCGCAGATACGCAGTATTTT
CDR3: CAIARRGRMDIADTQYF
size: many
D: NA
J: TRBJ2-3
V: TRBV10-3

DNA: TGTGCCAGCAGTGAAACTTTCAGGTCTGGGGCCAACGTCCTGACTTTC
CDR3: CASSETFRSGANVLTF
size: many
D: NA
J: TRBJ2-6
V: TRBV2

DNA: TGTGCCAGCAGCCCCACACCCAGGCTTGAAGCTTTCTTT
CDR3: CASSPTPRLEAFF
size: once
D: NA
J: TRBJ1-1
V: TRBV5-4

DNA: TGCAGCGTGACCGCGGGACTAGGGGACTACGAGCAGTACTTC
CDR3: CSVTAGLGDYEQYF
size: NA
D: TRBD2
J: TRBJ2-7
V: TRBV29-1

DNA: TGTGCCAGCAGCTCAGTAGGGCGGCTCACTGAAGCCTTCTTT
CDR3: CASSSVGRLTEAFF
size: NA
D: NA
J: TRBJ1-1
V: TRBV7-9

DNA: TGTGCCAGCAGGACGTCCTATGGCTACACCTTC
CDR3: CASRTSYGYTF
size: NA
D: NA
J: TRBJ1-2
V: TRBV6-6

DNA: TGCAGCAGCTTGGGACAGGGGGCGGGGGCCAACGTCCTGACTTTC
CDR3: CSSLGQGAGANVLTF
size: NA
D: TRBD1
J: TRBJ2-6
V: TRBV29-1

DNA: TGTGCCAGCAGCTTCCAGGCGTACACTGAAGCTTTCTTT
CDR3: CASSFQAYTEAFF
size: many
D: NA
J: TRBJ1-1
V: TRBV13

DNA: TGTGCCAGCAGCAAGACAGGGACTGGCGAGCAGTACTTC
CDR3: CASSKTGTGEQYF
size: NA
D: NA
J: TRBJ2-7
V: TRBV21-1

DNA: TGCGCCAGCAGCTTGGGAGGGCTGCAAAGCAATCAGCCCCAGCATTTT
CDR3: CASSLGGLQSNQPQHF
size: NA
D: NA
J: TRBJ1-5
V: TRBV5-1

DNA: TGTGCCAGCAGCCCGGAACAGGGGGCGTCCTACGAGCAGTACTTC
CDR3: CASSPEQGASYEQYF
size: many
D: TRBD1
J: TRBJ2-7
V: TRBV3-1

DNA: TGTGCCAGCAGTTTAGTCGAGAGGCAGCCCCAGCATTTT
CDR3: CASSLVERQPQHF
size: many
D: NA
J: TRBJ1-5
V: TRBV12-3/TRBV12-4

DNA: TGTGCCAGCAGCCACGGCACGGGGAACTCACCCCTCCACTTT
CDR3: CASSHGTGNSPLHF
size: NA
D: NA
J: TRBJ1-6
V: TRBV14

DNA: TGTGCCAGCAGTTACCAAGGAGGTGGCACCGGGGAGCTGTTTTTT
CDR3: CASSYQGGGTGELFF
size: NA
D: NA
J: TRBJ2-2
V: TRBV6-6

DNA: TGTGCCAGCACCCCGGACAGGGGGCACACTGAAGCTTTCTTT
CDR3: CASTPDRGHTEAFF
size: NA
D: TRBD1
J: TRBJ1-1
V: TRBV9

DNA: TGCAGCGTCACCGCCGCAGGAATACAGGGTTATGGTGGCTACACCTTC
CDR3: CSVTAAGIQGYGGYTF
size: NA
D: NA
J: TRBJ1-2
V: TRBV29-1

DNA: TGTGCCAGCAGTTTCCCCACCGAAACAGGGCGCCACGAGCAGTACTTC
CDR3: CASSFPTETGRHEQYF
size: NA
D: NA
J: TRBJ2-7
V: TRBV28

DNA: TGCGCCAGCAGCCCATGGACATTTTACGAGCAGTACTTC
CDR3: CASSPWTFYEQYF
size: NA
D: NA
J: TRBJ2-7
V: TRBV5-1

DNA: TGCAGCGTTGTTGGTCTGTCTCTTTCAAAGAACACTGAAGCTTTCTTT
CDR3: CSVVGLSLSKNTEAFF
size: many
D: NA
J: TRBJ1-1
V: TRBV29-1

DNA: TGTGCCAGTACCAACTCGCCGAGGTTCGGAGCCGCTTTCTTT
CDR3: CASTNSPRFGAAFF
size: many
D: NA
J: TRBJ1-1
V: TRBV19

DNA: TGTGCCATCACCGAAGGGGGAAATGGGGCCAACGTCCTGACTTTC
CDR3: CAITEGGNGANVLTF
size: NA
D: NA
J: TRBJ2-6
V: TRBV10-3

DNA: TGCAGTGCTAGTTCAGGGGGCTATCAGCCCCAGCATTTT
CDR3: CSASSGGYQPQHF
size: NA
D: TRBD1
J: TRBJ1-5
V: TRBV20-1

DNA: TGTGCCATCAAGAGCCGGGACAGTAGCTCTGGGGCCAACGTCCTGACTTTC
CDR3: CAIKSRDSSSGANVLTF
size: NA
D: TRBD1
J: TRBJ2-6
V: TRBV14

DNA: TGTGCCAGCAGCTTAGGGGTTTGGGATCAGCCCCAGCATTTT
CDR3: CASSLGVWDQPQHF
size: once
D: NA
J: TRBJ1-5
V: TRBV7-3

DNA: NA
CDR3: CAIRGQGNEQYFGTQHF
size: NA
D: NA
J: TRBJ1-5
V: TRBV10-3